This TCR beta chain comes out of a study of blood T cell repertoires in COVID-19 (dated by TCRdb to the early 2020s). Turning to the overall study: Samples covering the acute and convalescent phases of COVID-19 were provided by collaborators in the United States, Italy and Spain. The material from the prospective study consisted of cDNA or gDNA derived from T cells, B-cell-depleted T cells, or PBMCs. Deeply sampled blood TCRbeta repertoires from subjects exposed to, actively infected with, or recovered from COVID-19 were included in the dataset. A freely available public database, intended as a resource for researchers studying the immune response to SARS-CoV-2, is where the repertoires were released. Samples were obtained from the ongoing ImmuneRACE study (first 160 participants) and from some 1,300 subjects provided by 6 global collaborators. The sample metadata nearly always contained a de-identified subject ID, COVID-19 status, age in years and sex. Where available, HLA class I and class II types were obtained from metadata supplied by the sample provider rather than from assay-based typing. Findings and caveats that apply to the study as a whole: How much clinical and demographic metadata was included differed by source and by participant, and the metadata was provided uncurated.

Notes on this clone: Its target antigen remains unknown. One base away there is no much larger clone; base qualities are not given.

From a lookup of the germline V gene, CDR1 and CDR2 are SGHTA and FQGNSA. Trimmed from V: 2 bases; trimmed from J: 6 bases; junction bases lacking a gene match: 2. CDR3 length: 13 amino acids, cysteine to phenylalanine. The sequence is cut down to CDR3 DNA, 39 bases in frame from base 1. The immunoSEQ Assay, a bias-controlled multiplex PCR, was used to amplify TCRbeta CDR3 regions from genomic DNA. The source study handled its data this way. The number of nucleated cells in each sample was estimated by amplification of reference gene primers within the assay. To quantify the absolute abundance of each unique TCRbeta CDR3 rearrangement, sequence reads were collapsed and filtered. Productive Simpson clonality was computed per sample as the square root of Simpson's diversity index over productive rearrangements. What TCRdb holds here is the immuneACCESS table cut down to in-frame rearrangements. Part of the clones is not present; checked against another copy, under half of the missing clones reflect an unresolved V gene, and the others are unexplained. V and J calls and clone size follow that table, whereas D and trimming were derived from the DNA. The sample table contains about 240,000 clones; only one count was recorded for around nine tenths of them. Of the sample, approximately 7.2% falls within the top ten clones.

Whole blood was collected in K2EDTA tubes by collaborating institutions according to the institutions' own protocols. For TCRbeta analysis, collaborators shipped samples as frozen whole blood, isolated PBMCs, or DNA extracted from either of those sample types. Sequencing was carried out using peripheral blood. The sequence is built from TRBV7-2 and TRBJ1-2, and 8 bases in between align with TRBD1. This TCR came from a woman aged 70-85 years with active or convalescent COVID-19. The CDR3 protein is CASSLQGANGYTF. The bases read TGTGCCAGCAGCTTACAGGGGGCTAATGGCTACACCTTC.